The sequence of this TCR beta chain was determined in a study of blood T cell repertoires in COVID-19. About the study: The United States, Italy and Spain supplied acute and convalescent COVID-19 samples. Sources were T cells, B-cell-depleted T cells, or PBMCs; the material itself was cDNA or gDNA.

Profiling relied on immunoSEQ multiplex PCR, and the TCRdb table lists in-frame clones only, not all of them. The repertoire has approximately 100,000 clones, approximately 91% of them found once; the top ten carry around 6.5%. The V end was cut by 5 bases, the J end by 5 bases, with 19 bases between. This CDR3 comprises 16 residues. Germline V gene sequence: CDR1 ENHRY, CDR2 SYGVKD. The chain has TRBV10-3 and TRBJ2-4; the D gene is possibly TRBD2 (6 bases). Sample: peripheral blood. The receptor's source is a woman aged 60-75 years with acute or convalescent COVID-19. The CDR3 DNA sequence: TGTGCCATCAGTTCCATCGGGGCGGGAAAGCAAAACATTCAGTACTTC. Amino acid sequence: CAISSIGAGKQNIQYF.